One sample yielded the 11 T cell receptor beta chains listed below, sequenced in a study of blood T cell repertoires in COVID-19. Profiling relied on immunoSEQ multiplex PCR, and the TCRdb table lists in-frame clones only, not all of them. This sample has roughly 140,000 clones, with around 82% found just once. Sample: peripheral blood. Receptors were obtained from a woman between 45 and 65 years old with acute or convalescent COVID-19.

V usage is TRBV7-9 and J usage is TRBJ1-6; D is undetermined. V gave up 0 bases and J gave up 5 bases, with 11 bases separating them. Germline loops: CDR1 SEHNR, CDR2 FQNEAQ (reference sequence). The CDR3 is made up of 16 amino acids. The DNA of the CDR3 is TGTGCCAGCAGCTTAGCCCTGCGTCTACATAATTCACCCCTCCACTTT. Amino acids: CASSLALRLHNSPLHF.

The CDR3 here is CASSAAQYEQYF. The CDR3 DNA reads TGTGCCAGCAGTGCTGCCCAGTACGAGCAGTACTTC. This chain links TRBV2 with TRBJ2-7; D call uncertain. V shed 4 bases and J shed 4 bases, with 8 bases lying between them. This CDR3 is 12 amino acids long. Looked up from germline, CDR1 is SNHLY and CDR2 is FYNNEI.

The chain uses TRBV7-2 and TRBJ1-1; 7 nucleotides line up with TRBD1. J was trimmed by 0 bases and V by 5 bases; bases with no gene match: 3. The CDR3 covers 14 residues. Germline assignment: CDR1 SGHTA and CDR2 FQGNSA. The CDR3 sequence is CASSTTGLNTEAFF. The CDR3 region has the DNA TGTGCCAGCAGCACGACAGGGCTGAACACTGAAGCTTTCTTT.

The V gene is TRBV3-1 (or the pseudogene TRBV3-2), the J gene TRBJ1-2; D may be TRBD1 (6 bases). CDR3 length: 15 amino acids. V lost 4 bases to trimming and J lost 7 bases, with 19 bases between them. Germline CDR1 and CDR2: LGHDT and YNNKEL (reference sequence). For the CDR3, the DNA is TGTGCCAGCAGCCTTTATAGCCCGGACAGAGGTGGCTACACCTTC. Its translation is CASSLYSPDRGGYTF.

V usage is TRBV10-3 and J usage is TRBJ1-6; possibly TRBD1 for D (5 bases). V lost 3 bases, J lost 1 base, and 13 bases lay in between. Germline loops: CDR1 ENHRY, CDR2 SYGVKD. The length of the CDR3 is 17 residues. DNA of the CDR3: TGTGCCATCAGTGACCCTCGCGGGGGATCCTATAATTCACCCCTCCACTTT. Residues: CAISDPRGGSYNSPLHF.

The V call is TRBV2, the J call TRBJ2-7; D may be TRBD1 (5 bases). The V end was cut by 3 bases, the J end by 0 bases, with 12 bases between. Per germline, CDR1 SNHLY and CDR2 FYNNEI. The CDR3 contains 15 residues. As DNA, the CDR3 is TGTGCCAGCAGTGAGCCCCGACAGAGCTCCTACGAGCAGTACTTC. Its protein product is CASSEPRQSSYEQYF.

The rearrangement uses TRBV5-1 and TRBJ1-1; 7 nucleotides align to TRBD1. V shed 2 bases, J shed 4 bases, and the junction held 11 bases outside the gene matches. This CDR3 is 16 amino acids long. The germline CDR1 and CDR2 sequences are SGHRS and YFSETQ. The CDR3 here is CASSLEEQGVSTEAFF. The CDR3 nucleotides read TGCGCCAGCAGCTTAGAGGAGCAGGGGGTCTCCACTGAAGCTTTCTTT.

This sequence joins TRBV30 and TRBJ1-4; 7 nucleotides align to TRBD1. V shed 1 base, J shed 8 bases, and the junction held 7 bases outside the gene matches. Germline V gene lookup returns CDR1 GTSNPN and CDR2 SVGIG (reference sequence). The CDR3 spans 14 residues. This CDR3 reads CAWSGRTGNEKLFF. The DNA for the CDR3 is TGTGCCTGGAGTGGCCGGACAGGAAACGAAAAACTGTTTTTT. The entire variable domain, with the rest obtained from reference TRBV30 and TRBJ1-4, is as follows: SQTIHQWPATLVQPVGSPLSLECTVEGTSNPNLYWYRQAAGRGLQLLFYSVGIGQISSEVPQNLSASRPQDRQFILSSKKLLLSDSGFYLCAWSGRTGNEKLFFGSGTQLSVL.

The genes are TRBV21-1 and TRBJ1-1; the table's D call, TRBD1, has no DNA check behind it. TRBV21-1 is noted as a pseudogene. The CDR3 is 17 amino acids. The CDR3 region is CASSGDRGPPLWTEAFF. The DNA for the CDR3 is TGTGCCAGCAGCGGGGACAGGGGCCCTCCCCTGTGGACTGAAGCTTTCTTT.

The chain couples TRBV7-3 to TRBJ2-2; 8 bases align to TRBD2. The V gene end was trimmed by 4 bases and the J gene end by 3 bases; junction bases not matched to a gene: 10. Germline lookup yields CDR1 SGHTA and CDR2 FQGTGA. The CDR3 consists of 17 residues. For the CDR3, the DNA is TGTGCCAGCAGCTCTTCCCCTAGCGGGTACGACACCGGGGAGCTGTTTTTT. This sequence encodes CASSSSPSGYDTGELFF.

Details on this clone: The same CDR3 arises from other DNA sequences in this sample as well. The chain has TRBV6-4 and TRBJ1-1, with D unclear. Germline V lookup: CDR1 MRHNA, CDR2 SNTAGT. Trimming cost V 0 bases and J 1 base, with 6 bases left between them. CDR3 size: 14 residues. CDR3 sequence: CASSDSSENTEAFF. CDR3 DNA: TGTGCCAGCAGTGACTCGTCAGAGAACACTGAAGCTTTCTTT.